Sequencing of this TCR beta chain was carried out in a study of blood T cell dynamics during melanoma immunotherapy. Indicated time point: pre-treatment baseline. Germline assignment: CDR1 SGHRS and CDR2 YFSETQ. Germline trimming cut 0 bases from V and 7 bases from J; bases unmatched to any gene: 7. This CDR3 comprises 15 residues. Generated by immunoSEQ multiplex PCR, the TCRdb table keeps only in-frame clones and is missing some. Among roughly 25,000 clones, approximately 90% were seen once, and the ten largest hold more than 3.5%. This chain uses TRBV5-1 with TRBJ2-7; 10 nucleotides match TRBD2. The TCR originated in a human donor with melanoma. The starting material was blood, obtained from a patient treated with checkpoint blockade. CDR3 DNA sequence: TGCGCCAGCAGCTTGGGAGTAGCGGGAGGTTGGGAGCAGTACTTC. Amino acid sequence: CASSLGVAGGWEQYF.